The text below deals with one T cell receptor (beta chain). The antigen remains undetermined. CD4+ or CD8+ T cells were sorted as naive CD45RA+ or memory CD45RO+. Sequenced by immunoSEQ multiplex PCR; TCRdb stores in-frame clones only, minus some. This sample has around 30,000 clones, with 82% found just once. This entry comes from a study of regulatory dendritic cells for organ transplantation. The CDR3 is 14 residues long. Study-level results: Regulatory dendritic cells appeared to expand memory CD8+ clones less than mature ones.

The chain recombines TRBV12-1 with TRBJ2-1; the table calls TRBD1, which could not be checked here. TRBV12-1 is a recognized pseudogene. Specimen: naive CD4+ T cells from blood. Subset denoted: CD45RA+ naive T cells. This TCR was recovered from a human donor in good health. CDR3 nucleotides: TGTGCCAGCAGCTTTGGTGGCAGGGACAATGAGCAGTTCTTC. Protein product: CASSFGGRDNEQFF.